Given below is one T cell receptor beta chain in context. From germline, CDR1 is SGHRS and CDR2 YFSETQ. This CDR3 has 13 residues. Trimming left V 0 bases short and J 9 bases short, with 7 bases between. Here immunoSEQ multiplex PCR was the method, and the copy in TCRdb shows in-frame clones only, minus some. The data hold 70,000 to 100,000 clones, with around 88% observed a single time. These data belong to a study of blood T cell repertoires in COVID-19. As for the study in general: T cells, B-cell-depleted T cells, or PBMCs supplied cDNA or gDNA.

The rearrangement links TRBV5-1 to TRBJ1-6, with D hard to call. The TCR comes from a woman aged 65 to 85 with acute or convalescent COVID-19. Sequenced input: peripheral blood. The CDR3 region has the DNA TGCGCCAGCAGCTTGGACAGTGCTTCACCCCTCCACTTT. This sequence encodes CASSLDSASPLHF.